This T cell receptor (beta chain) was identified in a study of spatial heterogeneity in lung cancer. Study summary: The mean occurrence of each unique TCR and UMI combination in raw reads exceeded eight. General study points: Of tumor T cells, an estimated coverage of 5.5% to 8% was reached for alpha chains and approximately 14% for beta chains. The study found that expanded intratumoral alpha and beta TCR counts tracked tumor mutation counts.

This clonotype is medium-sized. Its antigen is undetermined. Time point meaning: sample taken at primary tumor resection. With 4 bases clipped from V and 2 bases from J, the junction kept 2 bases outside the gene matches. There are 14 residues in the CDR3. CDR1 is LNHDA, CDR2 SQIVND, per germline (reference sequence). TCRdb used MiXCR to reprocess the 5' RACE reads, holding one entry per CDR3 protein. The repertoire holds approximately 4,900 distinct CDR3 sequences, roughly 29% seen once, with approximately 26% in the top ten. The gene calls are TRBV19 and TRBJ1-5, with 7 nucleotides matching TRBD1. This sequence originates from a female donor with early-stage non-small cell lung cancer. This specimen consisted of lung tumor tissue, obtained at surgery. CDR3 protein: CASSSTGGNQPQHF. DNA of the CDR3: TGTGCCAGTAGTAGCACAGGGGGCAATCAGCCCCAGCATTTT.